This passage covers 6 T cell receptor beta chains from one sample sequenced in a study of shared clonotypes between healthy human individuals. Assay: immunoSEQ multiplex PCR; the TCRdb copy retains only in-frame clones and omits some. The table shows 1.6 million or so clones, with less than 99% occurring only once. Specimen: naive CD4+ T cells sorted from blood. Subset here: CD45RA+ positively selected. The receptors come from a man aged 25 to 45 in good health.

V usage is TRBV29-1 and J usage is TRBJ2-2; D call uncertain. Germline V gives CDR1 SQVTM, CDR2 ANQGSEA. Trimming took off 4 bases at V and 3 bases at J, with 12 bases between the two ends. The CDR3 length is 14 residues. The DNA of the CDR3 is TGCAGCGTTGGTAGTCCCATGGACACCGGGGAGCTGTTTTTT. This gives the protein CSVGSPMDTGELFF.

CDR3 region: CASSPLKGPSTDTQYF. Here the CDR3 DNA reads TGTGCCAGCTCACCTCTAAAGGGCCCTAGCACAGATACGCAGTATTTT. The J gene is TRBJ2-3, the V gene TRBV18; unclear D gene. Germline assignment: CDR1 KGHSH and CDR2 LQKENI. The CDR3 is 16 residues long. The V end was cut by 3 bases, the J end by 0 bases, with 13 bases between.

This clone was picked up one time. CDR3 nucleotide sequence: TGTGCCAGTAGTAACAGGGTACCGCACACCATATATTTT. This codes for CASSNRVPHTIYF. V usage is TRBV19 and J usage is TRBJ1-3; D perhaps matches TRBD1 (6 bases). The CDR3 sequence is 13 residues long. Germline CDR1 and CDR2: LNHDA and SQIVND (reference sequence). Trimming stripped 4 bases from V and 8 bases from J, with 12 bases between.

V usage is TRBV5-6 and J usage is TRBJ1-4; D is unresolved. The CDR3 has 14 residues. Germline loops: CDR1 SGHDT, CDR2 YYEEEE. Trimming cost V 1 base and J 8 bases, with 12 bases left between them. CDR3 sequence: CASSLRVFREKLFF. The DNA for the CDR3 is TGTGCCAGCAGCTTGAGGGTATTCAGAGAAAAACTGTTTTTT.

A single count supports this clone. The genes are TRBV5-1 and TRBJ2-3; the match to TRBD2 covers 12 bases. Germline CDR1 is SGHRS and CDR2 is YFSETQ. There are 17 residues in the CDR3. Trimming took 0 bases from V and 5 from J; bases not matched to a gene: 7. The CDR3 spells CASSLEASGRGIDTQYF. The DNA of the CDR3 is TGCGCCAGCAGCTTGGAGGCTAGCGGGAGGGGAATAGATACGCAGTATTTT.

The gene calls are TRBV5-5 and TRBJ2-7; 8 nucleotides align to TRBD2. Germline V gene lookup returns CDR1 SGHKS and CDR2 YYEKEE (reference sequence). V dropped 1 base and J dropped 3; count of bases not matched to a gene: 6. The CDR3 extends over 15 amino acids. The CDR3 region has the DNA TGTGCCAGCAGCTTGTTTAGGACTAGCATCTACGAGCAGTACTTC. Its protein product is CASSLFRTSIYEQYF. Using reference TRBV5-5 and TRBJ2-7 for the parts outside the CDR3, the full variable domain is DAGVTQSPTHLIKTRGQQVTLRCSPISGHKSVSWYQQVLGQGPQFIFQYYEKEERGRGNFPDRFSARQFPNYSSELNVNALLLGDSALYLCASSLFRTSIYEQYFGPGTRLTVT.